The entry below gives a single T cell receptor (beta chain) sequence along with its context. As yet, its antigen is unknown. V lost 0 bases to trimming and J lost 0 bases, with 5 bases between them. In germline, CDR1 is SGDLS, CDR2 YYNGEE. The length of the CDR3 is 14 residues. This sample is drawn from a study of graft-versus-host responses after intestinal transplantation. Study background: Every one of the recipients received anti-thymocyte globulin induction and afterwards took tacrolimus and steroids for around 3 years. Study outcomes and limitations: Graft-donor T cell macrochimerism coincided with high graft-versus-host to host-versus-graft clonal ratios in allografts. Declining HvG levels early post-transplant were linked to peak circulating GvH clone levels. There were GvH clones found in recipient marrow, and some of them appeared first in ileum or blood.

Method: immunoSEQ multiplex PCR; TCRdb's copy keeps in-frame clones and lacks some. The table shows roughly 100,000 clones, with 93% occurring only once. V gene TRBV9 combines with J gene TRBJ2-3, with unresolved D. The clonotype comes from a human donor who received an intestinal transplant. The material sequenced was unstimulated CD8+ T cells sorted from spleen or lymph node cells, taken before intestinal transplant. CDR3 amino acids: CASSVGSSTDTQYF. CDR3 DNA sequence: TGTGCCAGCAGCGTAGGCAGCAGCACAGATACGCAGTATTTT.